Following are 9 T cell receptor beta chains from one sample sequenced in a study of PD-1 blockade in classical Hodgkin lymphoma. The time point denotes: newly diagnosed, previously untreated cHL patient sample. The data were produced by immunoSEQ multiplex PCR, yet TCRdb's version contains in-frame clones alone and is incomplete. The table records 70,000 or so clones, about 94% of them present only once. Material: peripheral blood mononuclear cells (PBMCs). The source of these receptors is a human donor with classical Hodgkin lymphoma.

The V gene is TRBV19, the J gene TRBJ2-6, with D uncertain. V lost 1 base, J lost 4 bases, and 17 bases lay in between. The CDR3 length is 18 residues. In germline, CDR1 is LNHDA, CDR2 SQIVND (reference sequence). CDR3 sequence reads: CASSIVRSYPLGANVLTF. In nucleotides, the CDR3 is TGTGCCAGTAGTATAGTCAGGTCCTACCCTCTCGGGGCCAACGTCCTGACTTTC. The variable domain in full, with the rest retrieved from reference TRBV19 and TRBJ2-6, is DGGITQSPKYLFRKEGQNVTLSCEQNLNHDAMYWYRQDPGQGLRLIYYSQIVNDFQKGDIAEGYSVSREKKESFPLTVTSAQKNPTAFYLCASSIVRSYPLGANVLTFGAGSRLTVL.

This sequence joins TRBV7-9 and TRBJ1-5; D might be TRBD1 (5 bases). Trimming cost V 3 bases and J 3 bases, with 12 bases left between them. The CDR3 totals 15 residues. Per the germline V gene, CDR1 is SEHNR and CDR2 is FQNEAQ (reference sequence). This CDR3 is CASSLDDRDNQPQHF. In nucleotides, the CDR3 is TGTGCCAGCAGCTTGGACGACAGAGACAATCAGCCCCAGCATTTT.

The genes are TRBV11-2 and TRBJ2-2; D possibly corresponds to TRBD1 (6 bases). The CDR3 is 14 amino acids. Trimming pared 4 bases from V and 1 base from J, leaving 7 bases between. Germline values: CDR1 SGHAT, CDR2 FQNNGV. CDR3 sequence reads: CASSSQGNTGELFF. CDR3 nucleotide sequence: TGTGCCAGCAGCTCACAGGGGAACACCGGGGAGCTGTTTTTT.

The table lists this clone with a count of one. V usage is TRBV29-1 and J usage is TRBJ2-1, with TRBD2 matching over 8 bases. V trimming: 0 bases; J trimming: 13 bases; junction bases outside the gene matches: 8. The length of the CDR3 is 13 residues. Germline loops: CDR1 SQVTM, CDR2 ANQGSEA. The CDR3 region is CSVEETERGPQFF. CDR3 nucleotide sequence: TGCAGCGTTGAAGAGACGGAGCGGGGGCCCCAGTTCTTC.

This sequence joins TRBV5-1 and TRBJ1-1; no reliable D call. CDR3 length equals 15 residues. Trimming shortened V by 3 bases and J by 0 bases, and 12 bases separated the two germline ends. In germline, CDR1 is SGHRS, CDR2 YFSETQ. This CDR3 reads CASSSEGLLNTEAFF. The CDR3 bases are TGCGCCAGCAGCTCGGAAGGACTTTTGAACACTGAAGCTTTCTTT. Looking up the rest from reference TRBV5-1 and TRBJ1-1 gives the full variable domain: KAGVTQTPRYLIKTRGQQVTLSCSPISGHRSVSWYQQTPGQGLQFLFEYFSETQRNKGNFPGRFSGRQFSNSRSEMNVSTLELGDSALYLCASSSEGLLNTEAFFGQGTRLTVV.

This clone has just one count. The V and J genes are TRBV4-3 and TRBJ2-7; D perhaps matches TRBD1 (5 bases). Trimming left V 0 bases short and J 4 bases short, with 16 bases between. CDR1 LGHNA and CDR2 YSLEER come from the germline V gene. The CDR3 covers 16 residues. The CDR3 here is CASSQEGQGSSYEQYF. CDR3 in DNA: TGCGCCAGCAGCCAAGAAGGTCAGGGATCTTCGTACGAGCAGTACTTC.

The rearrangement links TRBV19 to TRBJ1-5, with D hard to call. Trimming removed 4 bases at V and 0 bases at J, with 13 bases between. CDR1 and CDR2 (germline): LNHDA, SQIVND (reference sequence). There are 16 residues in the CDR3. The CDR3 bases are TGTGCCAGTAGTACGGCCCACAGCACTAGCAATCAGCCCCAGCATTTT. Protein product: CASSTAHSTSNQPQHF.

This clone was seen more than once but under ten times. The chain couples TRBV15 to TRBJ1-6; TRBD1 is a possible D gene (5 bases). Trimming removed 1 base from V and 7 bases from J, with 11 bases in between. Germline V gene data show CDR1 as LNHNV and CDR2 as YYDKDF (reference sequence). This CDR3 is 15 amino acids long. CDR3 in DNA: TGTGCCACCAGCAGAGGTAAAGGGGAAAATTCACCCCTCCACTTT. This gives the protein CATSRGKGENSPLHF.

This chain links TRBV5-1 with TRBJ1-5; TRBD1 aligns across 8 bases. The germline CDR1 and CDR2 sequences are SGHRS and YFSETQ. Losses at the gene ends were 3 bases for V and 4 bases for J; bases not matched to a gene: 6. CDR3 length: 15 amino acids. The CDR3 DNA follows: TGCGCCAGCAGCTCCGGGACAGGTTCAAATCAGCCCCAGCATTTT. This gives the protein CASSSGTGSNQPQHF.